This paragraph covers one T cell receptor beta chain sequence. The sample originates from a study of T cell responses to AZD1222 COVID-19 vaccine. Study-wide background: Second-dose intervals near 4 or 12 weeks were combined.

Losses at the gene ends were 4 bases for V and 6 bases for J; bases not matched to a gene: 7. Germline assignment: CDR1 SGHVS and CDR2 FNYEAQ. This CDR3 spans 15 amino acids. Here immunoSEQ multiplex PCR was the method, and the copy in TCRdb shows in-frame clones only, minus some. The sample has about 190,000 clones; approximately 91% are singletons. This material consisted of peripheral blood, taken on day 0 of AZD1222 vaccination. The source of this sequence is an adult in good health. The chain recombines TRBV7-6 with TRBJ2-7; the match to TRBD2 covers 12 bases. CDR3 protein: CASSSWTSGEPEQYF. The CDR3 DNA reads as TGTGCCAGCAGCTCGTGGACTAGCGGGGAGCCCGAGCAGTACTTC. Drawing the rest from reference TRBV7-6 and TRBJ2-7, the complete variable domain is GAGVSQSPRYKVTKRGQDVALRCDPISGHVSLYWYRQALGQGPEFLTYFNYEAQQDKSGLPNDRFSAERPEGSISTLTIQRTEQRDSAMYRCASSSWTSGEPEQYFGPGTRLTVT.